One and the same sample provided the 17 T cell receptor beta chains below, sequenced in a study of blood T cell repertoires in COVID-19. Using immunoSEQ multiplex PCR, the repertoire was profiled, and TCRdb retains in-frame clones only, with some absent. The data show roughly 300,000 clones, around 90% seen once. Source material: peripheral blood. The receptors were gathered from a woman in her twenties or thirties with COVID-19, enrolled during active disease.

The chain carries TRBV19 and TRBJ1-6; 7 bases match TRBD1. V dropped 5 bases and J dropped 9; count of bases not matched to a gene: 7. The CDR3 covers 14 residues. CDR1 and CDR2 from the germline V gene are LNHDA and SQIVND (reference sequence). The CDR3 sequence: CASSSTGSTSPLHF. The CDR3 DNA reads TGTGCCAGTAGTTCGACAGGGAGTACTTCACCCCTCCACTTT. Full variable domain (missing parts from reference TRBV19 and TRBJ1-6): DGGITQSPKYLFRKEGQNVTLSCEQNLNHDAMYWYRQDPGQGLRLIYYSQIVNDFQKGDIAEGYSVSREKKESFPLTVTSAQKNPTAFYLCASSSTGSTSPLHFGNGTRLTVT.

The chain combines TRBV7-2 with TRBJ1-4; 10 positions match TRBD1. The CDR3 length is 15 residues. Losses at the gene ends were 5 bases for V and 7 bases for J; bases not matched to a gene: 7. The germline gives CDR1 SGHTA, CDR2 FQGNSA. The CDR3 DNA sequence: TGTGCCAGCAGCCCGACAGGGGGCGGCGGTGAAAAACTGTTTTTT. It yields the protein CASSPTGGGGEKLFF.

CDR3 coding DNA: TGCGCCAGCAGCCGGGACAGGGCAGGGGACACCATATATTTT. It is translated as CASSRDRAGDTIYF. This chain uses TRBV5-1 with TRBJ1-3; TRBD1 matches 9 bases. V trimming: 4 bases; J trimming: 8 bases; junction bases outside the gene matches: 7. This CDR3 spans 14 amino acids. Germline V gene lookup returns CDR1 SGHRS and CDR2 YFSETQ.

This clone came up once. This rearrangement joins TRBV7-2 to TRBJ2-2, with TRBD2 matching over 16 bases. The CDR3 consists of 18 residues. With 4 bases clipped from V and 8 bases from J, the junction kept 10 bases outside the gene matches. Germline CDR1 SGHTA, CDR2 FQGNSA. CDR3 nucleotide sequence: TGTGCCAGCAGCTCGGGACTAGCGGGAGGGCCACGGCGGGGGGAGCTGTTTTTT. Translated, it gives CASSSGLAGGPRRGELFF.

The chain links TRBV15 to TRBJ2-5; 8 bases align to TRBD2. Germline loops: CDR1 LNHNV, CDR2 YYDKDF (reference sequence). The CDR3 length is 16 residues. Trimming took 5 bases from V and 5 from J; bases not matched to a gene: 13. The CDR3 region is CATSSTREGLGETQYF. The CDR3 DNA is TGTGCCACCAGCTCTACACGGGAGGGGCTAGGGGAGACCCAGTACTTC.

J is TRBJ2-3 and V is TRBV2; D is unclear. This CDR3 region has 12 residues. CDR1 is SNHLY and CDR2 is FYNNEI in the germline V gene. The germline V and J ends were trimmed by 3 bases and 9 bases, with 10 bases remaining between them. The DNA for the CDR3 is TGTGCCAGCAGTGAGGCTTTTTCAACGCAGTATTTT. This sequence encodes CASSEAFSTQYF.

J is TRBJ2-5 and V is TRBV19; possibly TRBD2 for D (5 bases). The CDR3 contains 14 residues. CDR1 and CDR2 (germline): LNHDA, SQIVND (reference sequence). Trimming shortened V by 5 bases and J by 4 bases, and 14 bases separated the two germline ends. The CDR3 DNA reads TGTGCCAGTAGTCCTGAGGGATGGCGAGAGACCCAGTACTTC. As protein: CASSPEGWRETQYF. The full variable domain, with the rest looked up from reference TRBV19 and TRBJ2-5, is DGGITQSPKYLFRKEGQNVTLSCEQNLNHDAMYWYRQDPGQGLRLIYYSQIVNDFQKGDIAEGYSVSREKKESFPLTVTSAQKNPTAFYLCASSPEGWRETQYFGPGTRLLVL.

This clone was detected only once. The chain recombines TRBV6-2 or TRBV6-3 with TRBJ2-1, with D possibly TRBD2 on 5 matching bases. The germline CDR1 and CDR2 sequences are MNHEY and SVGEGT. Trimming removed 0 bases at V and 10 bases at J, with 19 bases between. This CDR3 spans 16 amino acids. The CDR3 here is CASSYSNGLPNPEQFF. For the CDR3, the DNA is TGTGCCAGCAGTTACTCGAATGGACTTCCCAATCCGGAGCAGTTCTTC.

The V and J genes are TRBV2 and TRBJ2-3; 7 nucleotides agree with TRBD1. Germline trimming cut 5 bases from V and 2 bases from J; bases unmatched to any gene: 10. CDR1 SNHLY and CDR2 FYNNEI come from the germline V gene. This CDR3 is 16 amino acids long. CDR3 DNA sequence: TGTGCCAGCAGTCCCACGACAGGGCGAACCACAGATACGCAGTATTTT. Its protein product is CASSPTTGRTTDTQYF.

The V call is TRBV27, the J call TRBJ2-7, with TRBD1 identical over 7 bases. Germline values: CDR1 MNHEY, CDR2 SMNVEV (reference sequence). CDR3 length: 14 amino acids. V shed 7 bases and J 7 bases; nucleotides not matched to a gene: 13. CDR3 in DNA: TGTGCCAGCACATACAGGGGTGGTGGTGGGGAGCAGTACTTC. Amino acids: CASTYRGGGGEQYF.

Written as DNA, the CDR3 is TGTGCCAGCAGCGGCGCCAGGGAGGCCAATGAGCAGTTCTTC. The encoded protein is CASSGAREANEQFF. The rearrangement links TRBV3-1 (or the pseudogene TRBV3-2) to TRBJ2-1, with D tentatively TRBD2 (6 bases). V was cut by 5 bases and J by 6 bases, with 14 bases left in between. This CDR3 comprises 14 residues. Germline CDR1 LGHDT, CDR2 YNNKEL (reference sequence).

The chain joins TRBV7-2 to TRBJ1-5, with 9 positions matching TRBD1. The CDR3 sequence is 15 residues long. The J segment lost 5 bases and the V segment lost 1 base, leaving 3 bases of the junction unmatched. Germline-derived CDR1 and CDR2 are SGHTA and FQGNSA. The CDR3 is CASSLGQGVDQPQHF. Written as DNA, the CDR3 is TGTGCCAGCAGCTTAGGACAGGGGGTTGATCAGCCCCAGCATTTT.

This chain joins TRBV29-1 and TRBJ2-2; 7 bases fit TRBD2. V lost 6 bases to trimming and J lost 5 bases; unmatched junction nucleotides: 6. Per germline, CDR1 SQVTM and CDR2 ANQGSEA. The CDR3 loop spans 13 amino acids. The CDR3 DNA sequence: TGCAGCGTCGGGGAGGGGAGGACCGGGGAGCTGTTTTTT. Protein product: CSVGEGRTGELFF.

This rearrangement joins TRBV6-6 to TRBJ2-3, with 11 nucleotides matching TRBD2. V lost 5 bases to trimming and J lost 5 bases; unmatched junction nucleotides: 15. CDR3 size: 18 residues. Germline values: CDR1 MNHNY, CDR2 SVGAGI (reference sequence). The CDR3 loop reads CASSRPGSGRAGKDTQYF. CDR3 DNA: TGTGCCAGCAGTCGACCGGGTAGCGGGAGGGCCGGGAAAGATACGCAGTATTTT.

The V and J genes are TRBV24-1 and TRBJ2-1; D unresolved. The CDR3 spans 11 residues. V was pared by 3 bases and J by 13 bases, with 9 bases between. Germline CDR1 KGHDR, CDR2 SFDVKD. The CDR3: CATSDKLGQFF. CDR3 sequence (DNA): TGTGCCACCAGTGATAAACTGGGCCAGTTCTTC.

V gene TRBV6-5 combines with J gene TRBJ1-2; 10 nucleotides align to TRBD1. This CDR3 is 16 amino acids long. The junction had 5 bases not matched to a gene; V was cut back by 2 bases and J by 2 bases. The germline V gene has CDR1 MNHEY and CDR2 SVGAGI. The CDR3 region is CASSYRGQGLNYGYTF. The CDR3 region has the DNA TGTGCCAGCAGTTACCGGGGACAGGGGCTGAACTATGGCTACACCTTC.

The rearrangement uses TRBV30 and TRBJ2-1; possible D gene TRBD2, 6 bases. There are 13 residues in the CDR3. Trimming left V 5 bases short and J 9 bases short, with 17 bases between. Germline V gene data show CDR1 as GTSNPN and CDR2 as SVGIG (reference sequence). CDR3 sequence reads: CAWGGETRGEQFF. CDR3 DNA: TGTGCCTGGGGCGGGGAGACGCGGGGTGAGCAGTTCTTC.